This T cell receptor (beta chain) is drawn from a study of human T cells and chemical hapten exposure. Whole-study findings and limits: TCRs whose frequency exceeded 1 in 1000 remained the same following DPC sensitization.

The CDR3 totals 15 residues. V lost 4 bases, J lost 0 bases, and 2 bases stayed unmatched. CDR1 and CDR2 (germline): MRHNA, SNTAGT. From the RACE reads, TCRdb called clonotypes with MiXCR, one entry per CDR3 protein. The sample has some 80,000 distinct CDR3 sequences; approximately 10% are singletons. The time point is: patch test 2, 6 weeks after DPC sensitization. The treatment was: therapeutic diphenylcyclopropenone sensitization with weekly scalp DPC. This clonotype was observed at least ten times. What it recognizes is unknown. Sequenced here: whole blood, sampled in connection with sensitization to the hapten diphenylcyclopropenone (DPC). The V call is TRBV6-4, the J call TRBJ2-3, with 9 bases lining up with TRBD2. The sequence was collected from a woman in her twenties or thirties with alopecia areata. Some clones in this sample may be carry-over from other donors' samples. The CDR3 DNA reads TGTGCCAGCAGTGTTAGCGGGGGTAGCACAGATACGCAGTATTTT. As protein: CASSVSGGSTDTQYF.